This T cell receptor beta chain comes out of a study of neurological immune-mediated disorders. Study-level findings and limits: There was no association between the multiple sclerosis repertoire cluster and any clinical or MRI feature. It was the repertoires of 18 of 34 multiple sclerosis patients that phylogenetic grouping placed in one related-CDR3 cluster, which is a possible signature.

cDNA was made by 5'RACE with 10-nucleotide random UMIs. TCRdb itself ran the 5' RACE reads through MiXCR, one entry per CDR3 protein. The sample contains under 45,000 distinct CDR3 sequences, about 2.5% of which appear only once. It was from 2 million PBMCs stored at -80 C that the unsorted libraries were obtained. Trimming cost V 1 base and J 1 base, with 18 bases left between them. The CDR3 length is 17 residues. Germline assignment: CDR1 DFQATT and CDR2 SNEGSKA (reference sequence). This clonotype occurred many times. Its matching antigen is unknown. V usage is TRBV20-1 and J usage is TRBJ2-3; perhaps TRBD2 as D (7 bases). This TCR came from a man between 45 and 60 years old with multiple sclerosis. Input material: PBMCs. The CDR3 DNA follows: TGCAGTGCTAGAGGATGGGGGGGGGGCCGAGGCACAGATACGCAGTATTTT. This encodes CSARGWGGGRGTDTQYF.